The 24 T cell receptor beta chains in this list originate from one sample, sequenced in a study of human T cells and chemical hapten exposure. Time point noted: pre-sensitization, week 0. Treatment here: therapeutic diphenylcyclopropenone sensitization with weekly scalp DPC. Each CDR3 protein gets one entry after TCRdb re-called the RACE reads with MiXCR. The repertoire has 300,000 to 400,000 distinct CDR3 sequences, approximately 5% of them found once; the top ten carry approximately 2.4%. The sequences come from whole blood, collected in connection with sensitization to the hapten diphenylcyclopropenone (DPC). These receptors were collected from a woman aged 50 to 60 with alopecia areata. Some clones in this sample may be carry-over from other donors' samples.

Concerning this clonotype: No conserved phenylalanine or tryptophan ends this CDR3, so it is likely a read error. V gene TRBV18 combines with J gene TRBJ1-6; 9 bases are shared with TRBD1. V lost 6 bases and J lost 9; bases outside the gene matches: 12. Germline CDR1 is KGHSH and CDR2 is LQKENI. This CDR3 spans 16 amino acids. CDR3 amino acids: CASSPRTGEKSSPLHL. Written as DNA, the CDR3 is TGTGCCAGCTCCCCCCGGACAGGGGAAAAATCTTCACCCCTCCACCTT.

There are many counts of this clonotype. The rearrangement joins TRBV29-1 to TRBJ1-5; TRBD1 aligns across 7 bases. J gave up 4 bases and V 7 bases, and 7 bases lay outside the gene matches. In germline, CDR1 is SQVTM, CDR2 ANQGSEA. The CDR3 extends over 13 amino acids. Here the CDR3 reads CSAGDSENQPQHF. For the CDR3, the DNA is TGCAGCGCCGGGGACAGCGAAAATCAGCCCCAGCATTTT.

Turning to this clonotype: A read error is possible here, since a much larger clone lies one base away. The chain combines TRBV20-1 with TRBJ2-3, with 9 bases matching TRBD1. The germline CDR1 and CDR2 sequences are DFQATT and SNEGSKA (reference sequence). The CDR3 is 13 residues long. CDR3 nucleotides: TGCAGTGCTGGGACAGGGAGGGCAGATACGCTGTATTTT. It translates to CSAGTGRADTLYF.

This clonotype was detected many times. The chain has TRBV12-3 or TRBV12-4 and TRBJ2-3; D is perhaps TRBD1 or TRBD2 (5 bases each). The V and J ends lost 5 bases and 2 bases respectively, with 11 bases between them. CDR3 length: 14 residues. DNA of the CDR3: TGTGCCAGCAGTGTGGGGGTCCTCACAGATACGCAGTATTTT. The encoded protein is CASSVGVLTDTQYF.

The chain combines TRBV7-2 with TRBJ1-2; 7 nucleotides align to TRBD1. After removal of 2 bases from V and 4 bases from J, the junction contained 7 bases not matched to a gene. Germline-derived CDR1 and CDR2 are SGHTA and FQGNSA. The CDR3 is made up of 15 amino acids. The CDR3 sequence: CASSLRRDRAYGYTF. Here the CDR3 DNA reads TGTGCCAGCAGCTTAAGGAGAGACAGGGCCTATGGCTACACCTTC. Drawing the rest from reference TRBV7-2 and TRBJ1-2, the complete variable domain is GAGVSQSPSNKVTEKGKDVELRCDPISGHTALYWYRQSLGQGLEFLIYFQGNSAPDKSGLPSDRFSAERTGGSVSTLTIQRTQQEDSAVYLCASSLRRDRAYGYTFGSGTRLTVV.

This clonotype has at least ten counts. CDR3 region: CASSVAFKGTISGANVLTF. In nucleotides, the CDR3 is TGTGCCAGCAGCGTAGCTTTTAAGGGGACCATTTCTGGGGCCAACGTCCTGACTTTC. The rearrangement uses TRBV9 and TRBJ2-6, with D perhaps being TRBD1 or TRBD2 (5 bases each). The V and J ends lost 0 bases and 1 base respectively, with 17 bases between them. This CDR3 contains 19 residues. CDR1 and CDR2 (germline): SGDLS, YYNGEE.

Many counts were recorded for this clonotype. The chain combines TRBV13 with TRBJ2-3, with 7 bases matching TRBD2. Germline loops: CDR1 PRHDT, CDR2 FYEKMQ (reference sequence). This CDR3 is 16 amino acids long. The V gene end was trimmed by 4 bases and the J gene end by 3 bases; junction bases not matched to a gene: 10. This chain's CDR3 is CASSSPGREGTDTQYF. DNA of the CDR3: TGTGCCAGCAGCTCTCCTGGGAGGGAGGGAACAGATACGCAGTATTTT.

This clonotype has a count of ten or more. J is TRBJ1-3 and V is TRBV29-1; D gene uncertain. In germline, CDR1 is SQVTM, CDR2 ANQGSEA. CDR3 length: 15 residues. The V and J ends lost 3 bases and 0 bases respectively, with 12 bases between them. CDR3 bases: TGCAGCGTTGATGTACGGGCTAACTCTGGAAACACCATATATTTT. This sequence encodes CSVDVRANSGNTIYF.

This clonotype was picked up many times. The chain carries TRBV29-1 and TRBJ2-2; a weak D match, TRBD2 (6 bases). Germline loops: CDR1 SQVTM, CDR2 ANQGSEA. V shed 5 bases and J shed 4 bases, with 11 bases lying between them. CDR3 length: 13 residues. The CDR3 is CSVRLGSTGELFF. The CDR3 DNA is TGCAGCGTTCGACTAGGGAGCACCGGGGAGCTGTTTTTT.

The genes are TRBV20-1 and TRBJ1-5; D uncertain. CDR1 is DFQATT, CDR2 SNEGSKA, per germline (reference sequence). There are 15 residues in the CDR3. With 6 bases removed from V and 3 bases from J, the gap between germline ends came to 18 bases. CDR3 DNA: TGCAGTGCCGTGGCGATAGGCCCGGTCAATCAGCCCCAGCATTTT. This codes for CSAVAIGPVNQPQHF.

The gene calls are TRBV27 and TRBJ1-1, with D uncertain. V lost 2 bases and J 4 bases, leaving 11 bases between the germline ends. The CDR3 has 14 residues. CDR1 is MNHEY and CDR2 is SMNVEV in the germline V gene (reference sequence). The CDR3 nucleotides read TGTGCCAGCAGTTTAATGTATAGGGTCACTGAAGCTTTCTTT. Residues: CASSLMYRVTEAFF.

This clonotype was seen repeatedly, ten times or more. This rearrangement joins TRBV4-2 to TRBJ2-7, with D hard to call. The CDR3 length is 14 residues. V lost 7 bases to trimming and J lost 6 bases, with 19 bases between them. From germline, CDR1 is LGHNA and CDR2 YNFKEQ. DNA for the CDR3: TGTGCCAGCAACAACAATCCCGTCCCGGGCGAGCAGTACTTC. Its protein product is CASNNNPVPGEQYF.

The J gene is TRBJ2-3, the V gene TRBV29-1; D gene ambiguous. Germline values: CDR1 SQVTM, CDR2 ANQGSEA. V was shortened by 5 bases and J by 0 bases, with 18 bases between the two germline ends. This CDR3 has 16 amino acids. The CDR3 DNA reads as TGCAGCGTTCCGTTATATGGGTTCCCTAGCACAGATACGCAGTATTTT. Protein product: CSVPLYGFPSTDTQYF.

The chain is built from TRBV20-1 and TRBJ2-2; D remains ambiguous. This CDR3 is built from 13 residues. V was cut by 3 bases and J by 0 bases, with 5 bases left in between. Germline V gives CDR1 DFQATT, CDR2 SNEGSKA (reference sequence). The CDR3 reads CSARDSNTGELFF. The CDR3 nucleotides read TGCAGTGCTAGGGATTCGAACACCGGGGAGCTGTTTTTT.

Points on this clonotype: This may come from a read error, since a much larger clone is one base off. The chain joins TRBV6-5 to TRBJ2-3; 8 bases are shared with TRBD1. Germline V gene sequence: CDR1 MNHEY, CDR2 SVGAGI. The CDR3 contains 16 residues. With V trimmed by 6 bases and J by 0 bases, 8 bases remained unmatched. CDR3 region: CASRATGVLSTDTQYF. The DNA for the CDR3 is TGTGCCAGCAGGGCGACAGGGGTACTAAGCACAGATACGCAGTATTTT.

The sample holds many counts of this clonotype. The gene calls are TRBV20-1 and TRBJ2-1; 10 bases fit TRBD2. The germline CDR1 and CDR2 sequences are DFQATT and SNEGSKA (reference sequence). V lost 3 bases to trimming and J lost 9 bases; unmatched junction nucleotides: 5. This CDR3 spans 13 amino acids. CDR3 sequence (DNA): TGCAGTGCTAGCCTAGCGGGAGTTCGTGAGCAGTTCTTC. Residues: CSASLAGVREQFF.

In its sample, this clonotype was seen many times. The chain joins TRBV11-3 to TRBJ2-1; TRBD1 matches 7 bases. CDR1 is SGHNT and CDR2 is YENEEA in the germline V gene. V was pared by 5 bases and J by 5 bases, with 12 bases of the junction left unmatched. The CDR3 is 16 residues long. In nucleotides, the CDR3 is TGTGCCAGCAGCCCTCGACAGGGAAGGTTGGACAATGAGCAGTTCTTC. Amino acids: CASSPRQGRLDNEQFF.

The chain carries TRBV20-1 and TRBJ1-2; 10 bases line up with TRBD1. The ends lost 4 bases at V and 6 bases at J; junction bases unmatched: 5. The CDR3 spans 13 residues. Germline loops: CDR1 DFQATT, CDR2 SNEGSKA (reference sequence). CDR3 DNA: TGCAGTGCTATGAGACAGGGGGCAAATGGCTACACCTTC. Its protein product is CSAMRQGANGYTF.

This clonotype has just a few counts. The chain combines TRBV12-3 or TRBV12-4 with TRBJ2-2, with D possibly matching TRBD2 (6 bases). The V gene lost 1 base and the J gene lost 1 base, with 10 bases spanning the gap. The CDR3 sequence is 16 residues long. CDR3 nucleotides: TGTGCCAGCAGTTTAGGGCTAGCGTTGAACACCGGGGAGCTGTTTTTT. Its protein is CASSLGLALNTGELFF.

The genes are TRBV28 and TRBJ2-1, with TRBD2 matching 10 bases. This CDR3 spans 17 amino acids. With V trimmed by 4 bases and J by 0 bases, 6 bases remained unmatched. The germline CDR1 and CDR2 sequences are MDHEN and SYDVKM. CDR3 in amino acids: CASSSALAGFSYNEQFF. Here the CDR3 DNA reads TGTGCCAGCAGTTCCGCACTAGCGGGGTTCTCCTACAATGAGCAGTTCTTC.

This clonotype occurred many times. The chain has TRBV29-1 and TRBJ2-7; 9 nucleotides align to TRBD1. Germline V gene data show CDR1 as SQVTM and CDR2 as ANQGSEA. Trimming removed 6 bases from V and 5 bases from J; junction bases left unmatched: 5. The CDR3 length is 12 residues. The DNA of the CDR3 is TGCAGCGTAGGGACAGGGACCCACGAGCAGTACTTC. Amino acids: CSVGTGTHEQYF.

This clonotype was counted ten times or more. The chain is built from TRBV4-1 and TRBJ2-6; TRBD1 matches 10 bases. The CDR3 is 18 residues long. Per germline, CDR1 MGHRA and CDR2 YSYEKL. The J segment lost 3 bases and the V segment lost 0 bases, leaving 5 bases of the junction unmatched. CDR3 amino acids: CASSQETGGPGGANVLTF. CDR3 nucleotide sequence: TGCGCCAGCAGCCAAGAGACAGGGGGCCCAGGTGGGGCCAACGTCCTGACTTTC.

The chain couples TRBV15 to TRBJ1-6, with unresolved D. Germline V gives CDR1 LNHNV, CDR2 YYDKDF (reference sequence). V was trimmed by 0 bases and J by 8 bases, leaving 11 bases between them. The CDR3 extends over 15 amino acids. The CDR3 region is CATSRDPSGDSPLHF. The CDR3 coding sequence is TGTGCCACCAGCAGAGATCCAAGCGGGGATTCACCCCTCCACTTT. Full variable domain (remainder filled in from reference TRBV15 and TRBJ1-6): DAMVIQNPRYQVTQFGKPVTLSCSQTLNHNVMYWYQQKSSQAPKLLFHYYDKDFNNEADTPDNFQSRRPNTSFCFLDIRSPGLGDTAMYLCATSRDPSGDSPLHFGNGTRLTVT.

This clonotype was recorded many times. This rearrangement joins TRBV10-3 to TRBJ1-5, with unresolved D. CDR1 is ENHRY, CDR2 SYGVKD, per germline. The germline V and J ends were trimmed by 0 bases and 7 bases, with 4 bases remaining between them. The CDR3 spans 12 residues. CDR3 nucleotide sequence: TGTGCCATCAGTGAGTCGGACCAGCCCCAGCATTTT. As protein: CAISESDQPQHF.